This record looks at one T cell receptor beta chain sequence and its context. It lacks a known antigen. This entry comes from a study of cytomegalovirus exposure and HLA in healthy donors (dated by TCRdb to about 2017). About the full investigation: An earlier analysis of 587 of the donors reported under 300 Gb of sequence data and 117 million unique TCR beta sequences obtained from roughly 170 million T cells. An early release that covered about 640 HLA-typed donors contained approximately 290 gigabases of sequencing data and tens of millions of unique TCR sequences. The genetic ancestry cluster associated with self-reported Caucasian donors included about 84% of the 350 to 500 genotyped donors. The study aimed to test whether signatures of past pathogen exposure could be identified by cataloging public T cell receptors. The study profiled the T cell repertoires of 500 to 800 subjects by immunosequencing and related them to cytomegalovirus serostatus. In addition to the first cohort of 666 subjects, a separate validation cohort of approximately 130 different subjects was used. To predict cytomegalovirus infection status, the study combined high-throughput TCR immunosequencing, statistical association of individual TCRs with disease status, and machine learning. A later analysis re-analyzed previously published TCR beta repertoires from 666 donors and added high-resolution HLA genotyping to study TCR occurrence patterns. Rather than using new phenotypic data, the later analysis identified candidate immune exposures from TCR beta sequences and from how often those sequences occurred across donors. An earlier analysis of around 580 of the donors used high-throughput TCR beta sequencing to judge whether each TCR beta V gene segment behaved as functional or pseudogenic. Donor age, sex, ethnicity and CMV serostatus were compiled together with the repertoire data. Genome-wide SNP genotypes for about 60% of the roughly 670 donors were used in a later genetic analysis, which treated that subset as a discovery cohort. Every repertoire in the discovery cohort had been generated on one and the same sequencing platform. HLA typing included class I and class II loci at four-digit resolution. The number of donors typed differed by locus, with roughly 620-630 for A, B, C, DRB1 and DQB1, 522 for DQA1, about 610 for DPA1, and around 450 for DPB1. Four to six DR-DQ haplotypes were handled as single units for association and clustering because linkage in the cohort was strong. Among 398 genotyped donors of the cohort, an average of about 240,000 unique TCR beta nucleotide sequences were sequenced per donor, around 20% of them non-productive. What the work shows at the level of the full study, not this receptor alone: A cluster of highly shared sequence variants was judged likely to represent a technical artifact of the sequencing pipeline. A later analysis found that most CMV-associated TCR beta chains appeared HLA-restricted, with HLA associations seemingly driven largely by CMV exposure. Because counts were too low, roughly 16 rarely observed V segments, including chromosome 9 orphons, were excluded from the earlier analysis of under 650 of the donors. When HLA alleles, especially DR and DQ, strongly co-occurred, attributing TCR associations to individual alleles was difficult. HLA typing was unavailable for some donors at each locus, so association tests used only the typed subset. In an earlier analysis of around 600 of the donors, most TCR beta V segments were observed in productive rearrangements about 90% or about 30% of the time, broadly matching IMGT annotations. The authors suggested that the approach could potentially be generalized to other disease states and immunological phenotypes. Roughly uniform sequencing depth across donors was assumed in presence/absence analyses, although this assumption may not hold. According to a later analysis, parvovirus B19, influenza, CMV and Epstein-Barr virus appeared linked to several top co-occurrence clusters. This cohort had only TCR beta chains sequenced, and the lack of alpha or paired-chain data limited which features could be detected. V-gene and J-gene trimming of TCR beta chains was associated with a missense DCLRE1C variant in a later genetic analysis, and the association was replicated in an independent cohort. Because the 87-base-pair reads could not distinguish some IMGT-functional V segments, including TRBV6-2 and TRBV6-3, those segments were excluded. Linkage disequilibrium might explain the correlated functional status among segregating V segments, but an unknown experimental factor could not be ruled out. In a later analysis, the rate of TCR association differed among HLA loci, with DRB1 alleles having the most associated TCRs and HLA-C alleles having the fewest. According to a later genetic analysis, donors in an Asian-associated ancestry cluster had fewer N-insertions in productive TCRs than the approximately 630-donor mean. In the study, some 160 TCR beta chains were listed as associated with cytomegalovirus. The classifier was reported to diagnose cytomegalovirus status with high specificity and sensitivity in both the original and validation cohorts. Compared with equally common non-associated chains, HLA-associated TCR beta chains in a later analysis were more clonally expanded and had lower generation probabilities. A further reported finding was that TCR beta sequences accurately predicted the HLA-A and HLA-B alleles for most subjects in the first cohort. Immune exposure information for the cohort was limited to CMV serostatus. A few of the identified cytomegalovirus-associated TCR beta chains were confirmed in vitro to be specific for cytomegalovirus antigens. While some public TCRs were present in many individuals, most TCR sequences turned up only very rarely across donors. A later analysis associated about 17,000 TCR beta sequences with specific HLA alleles at a false discovery rate of 0.05.

In total, over 600 healthy bone marrow donors made up the cohort. All cohort members were sampled while nominally healthy, although unrecorded immune exposures were likely present. The donor was CMV seronegative and was included in the group of 352 seronegative cohort members. Every donor gave a peripheral blood sample, and the peripheral blood mononuclear cells from that sample were used for TCR beta sequencing. The Qiagen DNeasy Blood Extraction Kit was used to extract genomic DNA from the blood cell samples. Including cysteine and phenylalanine, the CDR3 has 13 amino acids. Of all the DNA, just the CDR3 is kept, 39 bases in frame from base 1. CDR1 and CDR2 are drawn from the germline V gene (reference sequence): SEHNR, FQNEAQ. A distance of 12 bases separates the germline ends of V and J, which lose 1 base and 9 bases respectively. Libraries came from the immunoSEQ multiplex PCR assay. A mixture of 60 forward primers for TCR Vbeta segments and 13 reverse primers for TCR Jbeta segments was used in the multiplex PCR. A multiplex PCR assay on genomic DNA amplified the CDR3 region of rearranged TCR beta genes. The Illumina HiSeq System was used to sequence the amplified TCR beta libraries as 87-base-pair reads. As for the original processing: A later analysis counted approximately 84 million unique TCR beta chains across the 550 to 700 repertoires, and some 11 million of these chains were shared by at least two donors. Raw reads were error-corrected and collapsed into unique sequences by a nearest-neighbor algorithm in which closely related sequences were merged to remove PCR and sequencing errors. V, D and J gene segments were assigned by aligning CDR3 sequences to IMGT reference sequences. For a sequence to be retained, at least a six-nucleotide match to both a V gene segment and a J gene segment was required. A rearrangement was called productive if the CDR3 had no stop codons and remained in frame with V and J, and every other rearrangement was called non-productive. Following IMGT convention, CDR3 was defined as the stretch from the second conserved V-encoded cysteine up to the conserved J-encoded phenylalanine. In an earlier analysis of 587 of the donors, sequences lacking an unambiguous match to a single V gene segment were excluded. An earlier analysis of several hundred of the donors called V segments functional above 56.7% productive rearrangements and segregating when the between-donor standard deviation exceeded 5%. A statistical classification framework was built for diagnosing cytomegalovirus status from the catalog of TCR beta chain sequences. In a later analysis, V and J genes were assigned by comparing TCR nucleotide sequences against IMGT/GENE-DB human TR gene sequences. In a later analysis, CDR3 sequences and most-parsimonious VDJ recombination scenarios were assigned using the TCRdist pipeline. A later analysis defined each TCR beta chain by its CDR3 amino acid sequence plus V-gene family, and excluded reads lacking a unique V-gene family. A later analysis removed several hundred highly shared, low-generation-probability nucleotide sequences to deal with suspected cross-contamination and a sequencing artifact. In a later analysis, a clonal expansion index was calculated for each public chain from normalized within-repertoire ranks of inferred template counts. A later analysis computed generation probabilities with a VDJ recombination model fitted to out-of-frame rearrangements, and checked the results against IGoR. In a later analysis, hypergeometric tests were used to score TCR-TCR, TCR-HLA and TCR-CMV co-occurrence, with a repertoire-size bias correction applied to TCR pairs. In a later analysis, false discovery rates were estimated by permuting HLA or CMV assignments 20 times. In a later analysis, co-occurring TCRs were grouped using DBSCAN, and TCRdist sequence similarity was added for clustering within HLA-allele-positive subsets. For co-occurrence clustering, repertoires with fewer than 30,000 or more than 120,000 public chains were excluded, along with five repertoires with anomalous nucleotide sharing. In TCRdb, the immuneACCESS table is reduced to in-frame sequences with V and J assigned. These tables do not hold every clone; where another copy was compared, an unresolved V gene accounts for under half, and the others remain unexplained. That table is the source of V, J and clone size, and D and trimming were worked out from the DNA. For this sample, the table gives more than 40,000 clones. The top ten hold 2.1% of the sample.

The sequence joins TRBV7-9 to TRBJ1-2; too little of a D gene remains to name it. This clonotype was obtained from a woman aged 35 to 49 in good health and CMV-seronegative. The sample taken for sequencing was PBMCs. The CDR3 protein: CASSLDPGGSYTF. The bases read TGTGCCAGCAGCTTAGATCCGGGCGGGAGCTACACCTTC.